The present TCR beta chain was sequenced within a study of cytomegalovirus exposure and HLA in healthy donors. Study-wide results and limits: Previous analysis showed most TCR beta V segments were productive about 87% or about 30% of the time.

The primer mix had 60 Vbeta and 13 Jbeta primers. Generated by immunoSEQ multiplex PCR, the TCRdb table keeps only in-frame clones and is missing some. The table includes about 110,000 clones, about 68% detected once. The CDR3 totals 15 residues. Germline V gene sequence: CDR1 SGHNT, CDR2 YENEEA. Trimming removed 4 bases at V and 1 base at J, with 13 bases between. Concerning this clone: Its antigen is as yet unknown.

This receptor was identified in a woman aged 40 to 55 in good health and CMV-seropositive. The V gene is TRBV11-3, the J gene TRBJ1-1; tentative D call: TRBD1 (6 bases). Sequenced input: PBMCs. CDR3 sequence: CASSWVQGKNTEAFF. In nucleotides, the CDR3 is TGTGCCAGCAGCTGGGTGCAGGGGAAGAACACTGAAGCTTTCTTT.